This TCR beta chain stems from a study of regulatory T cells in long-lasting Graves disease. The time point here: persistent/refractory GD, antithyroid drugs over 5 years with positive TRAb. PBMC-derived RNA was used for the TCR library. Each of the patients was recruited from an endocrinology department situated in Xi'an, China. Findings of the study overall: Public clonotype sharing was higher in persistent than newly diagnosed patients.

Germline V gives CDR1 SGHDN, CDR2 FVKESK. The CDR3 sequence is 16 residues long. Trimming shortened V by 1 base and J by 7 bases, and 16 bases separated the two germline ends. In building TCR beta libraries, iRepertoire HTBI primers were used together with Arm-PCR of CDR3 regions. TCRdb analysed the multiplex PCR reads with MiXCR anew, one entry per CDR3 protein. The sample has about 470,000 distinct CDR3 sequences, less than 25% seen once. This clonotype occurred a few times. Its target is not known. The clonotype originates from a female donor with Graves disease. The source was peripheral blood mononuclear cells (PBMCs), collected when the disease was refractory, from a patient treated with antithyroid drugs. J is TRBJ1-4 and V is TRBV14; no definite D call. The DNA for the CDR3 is TGTGCCAGCAGCCAAGGCCAAGTTCTCCTACGTGAAAAACTGTTTTTT. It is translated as CASSQGQVLLREKLFF.